What follows are 6 T cell receptor beta chains derived from one specimen sequenced in a study of T-cell reconstitution after alpha-beta-depleted transplantation in children. The authors prepared the TCRbeta library with unique molecular identifiers. TCRdb independently ran MiXCR on the PCR reads; one entry per CDR3 protein. Seen here are approximately 630,000 distinct CDR3 sequences, about an eighth observed once, and the top ten hold 0.79%. The starting material was PBMCs, obtained before TCRalphabeta/CD19-depleted stem cell transplant. These receptors originate from a girl aged 2 to 9 with congenital amegakaryocytic thrombocytopenia, due to receive a stem cell transplant.

As regards this clonotype: The junction shows a germline mismatch at one end, possibly a read error. The J gene is TRBJ2-5, the V gene TRBV5-1; TRBD2 matches at 9 bases. CDR3 length: 18 residues. Germline CDR1 reads SGHRS; CDR2 reads YFSETQ. The CDR3 loop is CACSLISGSLGSIETQYF. The CDR3 DNA reads TGCGCCTGCAGCTTGATTAGCGGGAGTCTGGGGTCGATAGAGACCCAGTACTTC.

This clonotype was picked up many times. V and J are TRBV29-1 and TRBJ1-2; 11 nucleotides line up with TRBD1. The CDR3 runs to 13 residues. Germline trimming cut 7 bases from V and 8 bases from J; bases unmatched to any gene: 9. Germline V gene sequence: CDR1 SQVTM, CDR2 ANQGSEA. This CDR3 reads CSADGQGAQGYTF. CDR3 sequence (DNA): TGCAGCGCTGATGGACAGGGGGCACAAGGCTACACCTTC.

V usage is TRBV7-7 and J usage is TRBJ2-7; possibly TRBD1 for D (6 bases). The ends were cut back, 5 bases at V and 5 bases at J, with 16 bases in the middle. From germline, CDR1 is SSHAT and CDR2 FNYEAQ (reference sequence). The CDR3 has 14 amino acids. CDR3 coding DNA: TGTGCCAGCAGCCTAACCACAGGGAGCGACGAGCAGTACTTC. Encoded protein: CASSLTTGSDEQYF.

The rearrangement joins TRBV29-1 to TRBJ2-1; D remains unclear. Deletions cut 1 base from V and 9 bases from J, with 10 bases between. The CDR3 loop spans 12 amino acids. Germline values: CDR1 SQVTM, CDR2 ANQGSEA. The CDR3 sequence is CSVEVAFSEQFF. DNA of the CDR3: TGCAGCGTTGAAGTGGCATTCAGTGAGCAGTTCTTC.

This clonotype came up many times. The rearrangement links TRBV4-1 to TRBJ2-1; possibly TRBD1 or TRBD2 for D (5 bases each). Germline V CDR1 and CDR2: MGHRA, YSYEKL. Trimming left V 1 base short and J 5 bases short, with 9 bases between. This CDR3 has 14 residues. CDR3 residues: CASSQVGTNNEQFF. The CDR3 DNA is TGCGCCAGCAGCCAAGTTGGGACCAACAATGAGCAGTTCTTC.

The chain combines TRBV14 with TRBJ2-7; unclear D gene. This CDR3 spans 14 amino acids. In germline, CDR1 is SGHDN, CDR2 FVKESK. The V and J ends lost 4 bases and 5 bases respectively, with 15 bases between them. Written as DNA, the CDR3 is TGTGCCAGCAGCCGGTACGCTTCTCCCGACGAGCAGTACTTC. This codes for CASSRYASPDEQYF.